The next 3 T cell receptor beta chains were all read from a single sample in a study of OX40 agonist ivuxolimab in advanced cancers. Clones were read by immunoSEQ multiplex PCR, and TCRdb kept only the in-frame ones, dropping some. Among roughly 80,000 clones listed, 80% to 95% were seen once. The material was CD4+ or CD8+ T cells sorted from blood, obtained in a trial of the OX40 agonist ivuxolimab. The receptors derive from an adult with an advanced solid tumor such as melanoma, head and neck, liver or kidney cancer.

This sequence joins TRBV10-2 and TRBJ2-1, with 9 bases matching TRBD1. The CDR3 is made up of 14 amino acids. V gave up 6 bases and J gave up 4 bases; unmatched junction bases: 4. Germline CDR1 and CDR2: WSHSY and SAAADI. Here the CDR3 reads CASRGDRAYNEQFF. The CDR3 nucleotides read TGCGCCAGCAGAGGGGACAGGGCTTACAATGAGCAGTTCTTC.

The gene calls are TRBV4-2 and TRBJ2-2; 16 bases are shared with TRBD2. Losses at the gene ends were 0 bases for V and 3 bases for J; bases not matched to a gene: 10. Germline CDR1 is LGHNA and CDR2 is YNFKEQ. This CDR3 contains 21 residues. CDR3 amino acids: CASSQETAGTSGRADTGELFF. For the CDR3, the DNA is TGTGCCAGCAGCCAAGAGACTGCCGGGACTAGCGGGAGGGCTGACACCGGGGAGCTGTTTTTT.

This chain joins TRBV7-3 and TRBJ2-6; no firm D call. Deletions cut 5 bases from V and 0 bases from J, with 14 bases between. From germline, CDR1 is SGHTA and CDR2 FQGTGA. The length of the CDR3 is 17 residues. CDR3: CASSLLGPLSGANVLTF. The DNA of the CDR3 is TGTGCCAGCAGCCTCCTAGGCCCCCTCTCTGGGGCCAACGTCCTGACTTTC.